A selection of T cell receptor beta chains follows, all from one sample in a study of blood T cell repertoires in COVID-19. Data came from immunoSEQ multiplex PCR; TCRdb stores just in-frame clones and leaves some out. The profile covers 200,000 to 250,000 clones, with around nine tenths appearing a single time and 4.5% to 5.5% taken by the ten largest. Sample: PBMCs or T cells enriched from blood (not recorded which). These receptors were obtained from a woman in her 30s who had been exposed to COVID-19. The CDR3 runs from the conserved cysteine through the conserved F or W. The order of the fields is J gene, clone size, CDR3 length, D gene, V gene, CDR3 DNA, CDR3 protein. D genes are given only for firm matches. A clone size is listed for some rows: how often the clone was seen (once, few, many), or a class if it is expanded.

>TRBJ1-2|.|13|.|TRBV25-1
TGTGCCAGCACGAGGGACACTAACTATGGCTACACCTTC
CASTRDTNYGYTF
>TRBJ2-3|.|17|TRBD1|TRBV5-1
TGCGCCAGCAGCCAGGCCCCCGGGACAGGGTATGCAGATACGCAGTATTTT
CASSQAPGTGYADTQYF
>TRBJ2-2|once|15|.|TRBV5-1
TGCGCCAGCAGCTTGGTTCCAGAAAACACCGGGGAGCTGTTTTTT
CASSLVPENTGELFF
>TRBJ1-4|.|13|.|TRBV19
TGTGCCAGTCGTCTACCCCCTGGTGAAAAACTGTTTTTT
CASRLPPGEKLFF
>TRBJ1-6|.|15|.|TRBV27
TGTGCCAGCAGTTACGGGATCGCCTATAATTCACCCCTCCACTTT
CASSYGIAYNSPLHF
>TRBJ2-5|.|15|TRBD1|TRBV5-4
TGTGCCAGCAGCAACGGACAGGGTAGAAAAGAGACCCAGTACTTC
CASSNGQGRKETQYF
>TRBJ1-2|.|14|.|TRBV2
TGTGCCAGCAGTCGAGGGGGGGGCCTGGGTGGCTACACCTTC
CASSRGGGLGGYTF
>TRBJ2-3|.|18|TRBD2|TRBV13
TGTGCCAGCAGCTTGGTGGGACTAGCGGGGGGGCCCGCAGATACGCAGTATTTT
CASSLVGLAGGPADTQYF
>TRBJ1-2|once|11|.|TRBV10-3
TGTGCCGTTGGGGGGGCCGGCGGCTACACCTTC
CAVGGAGGYTF
>TRBJ2-7|.|16|.|TRBV3-1/TRBV3-2
TGTGCCAGCAGCCAAGAGAGGTCGGGGAGCTCCTACGAGCAGTACTTC
CASSQERSGSSYEQYF
>TRBJ1-5|.|16|TRBD1|TRBV24-1
TGTGCCACCAGTGAGAACGACAGGGGCTATCATCAGCCCCAGCATTTT
CATSENDRGYHQPQHF
>TRBJ2-1|.|15|.|TRBV10-3
TGTGCCATCAGTGACGGGCGGGGACCCGTTAATGAGCAGTTCTTC
CAISDGRGPVNEQFF
>TRBJ1-1|.|15|.|TRBV5-1
TGCGCCAGCAGCTTCAGTCCCCTAGGCGACACTGAAGCTTTCTTT
CASSFSPLGDTEAFF
>TRBJ2-1|once|13|.|TRBV5-4
TGTGCCAGCAGCCCGGAGGGGCGGGCACGTAAGTTCTTC
CASSPEGRARKFF
>TRBJ1-2|once|14|.|TRBV19
TGTGCCAGTAGTATCGTCGGGGGACCGTATGGCTACACCTTC
CASSIVGGPYGYTF
>TRBJ1-2|once|11|.|TRBV19
TGTGCCAGTACTGCTAACTATGGCTACACCTTC
CASTANYGYTF
>TRBJ1-1|.|12|TRBD1|TRBV12-3/TRBV12-4
TGTGCCAGCAGCAGACAGGGAACTGAAGCTTTCTTT
CASSRQGTEAFF
>TRBJ1-1|.|13|.|TRBV6-5
TGTGCCAGCAGTTACGGGGACTCGAACGGGGCTTTCTTT
CASSYGDSNGAFF